The 32 T cell receptor beta chains presented below share a single source sample, sequenced in a study of cytomegalovirus exposure and HLA in healthy donors (dated by TCRdb to 2016 to 2017). The library was obtained by the immunoSEQ multiplex PCR assay. A mixture of 60 forward primers for TCR Vbeta segments and 13 reverse primers for TCR Jbeta segments was used in the multiplex PCR. This is the immuneACCESS table as TCRdb keeps it, with only in-frame sequences that have V and J called. A part of the clones is gone; compared with another copy, unresolved V genes explain less than half, and the rest is unexplained. Here the sample has some 90,000 clones; roughly 74% occur a single time. The biggest ten clones account for roughly 3% of the sample. The sample taken for sequencing was PBMCs. These TCRs come from a female donor in good health and CMV-seropositive.

The chain uses TRBV18 and TRBJ2-1; 8 nucleotides align to TRBD2. This CDR3 comprises 13 residues. The V gene's germline CDR1 is KGHSH and CDR2 LQKENI. Germline trimming cut 10 bases from V and 6 bases from J; bases unmatched to any gene: 8. In DNA, the CDR3 is TGTGCCACCACGGGAGGGTTGGGCAATGAGCAGTTCTTC. Translating gives CATTGGLGNEQFF.

This clone was seen just once. The rearrangement links TRBV5-4 to TRBJ2-3; 13 nucleotides match TRBD2. The CDR3 totals 15 residues. CDR1 and CDR2 (germline): SGHNT, YYREEE (reference sequence). V shed 4 bases, J shed 6 bases, and the junction held 5 bases outside the gene matches. DNA of the CDR3: TGTGCCAGCAGCACGGGACTAGCGGGGACGGATACGCAGTATTTT. As protein: CASSTGLAGTDTQYF.

The rearrangement links TRBV18 to TRBJ1-2; TRBD1 agrees at 7 bases. In germline, CDR1 is KGHSH, CDR2 LQKENI. The CDR3 runs 14 residues. V shed 3 bases, J shed 2 bases, and the junction held 3 bases outside the gene matches. This CDR3 is CASSPGTANYGYTF. The CDR3 nucleotides read TGTGCCAGCTCACCCGGGACAGCAAACTATGGCTACACCTTC.

This clone was observed a handful of times. V gene TRBV5-1 combines with J gene TRBJ2-1; TRBD1 is a possible D gene (5 bases). The V gene's germline CDR1 is SGHRS and CDR2 YFSETQ. Trimming took 8 bases from V and 5 from J, leaving 20 bases between them. The length of the CDR3 is 15 residues. CDR3 sequence (DNA): TGCGCCAGTTTCTTAGGGGCCAATATGAACAATGAGCAGTTCTTC. Translating it yields CASFLGANMNNEQFF. Full variable domain (rest looked up from reference TRBV5-1 and TRBJ2-1): KAGVTQTPRYLIKTRGQQVTLSCSPISGHRSVSWYQQTPGQGLQFLFEYFSETQRNKGNFPGRFSGRQFSNSRSEMNVSTLELGDSALYLCASFLGANMNNEQFFGPGTRLTVL.

The CDR3 sequence is CAWSDRVGTDTQYF. In DNA, the CDR3 is TGTGCCTGGAGTGACAGGGTAGGCACAGATACGCAGTATTTT. The chain couples TRBV30 to TRBJ2-3; D perhaps matches TRBD1 (6 bases). Trimming removed 1 base at V and 1 base at J, with 9 bases between. The CDR3 is made up of 14 amino acids. In germline, CDR1 is GTSNPN, CDR2 SVGIG (reference sequence). The full variable domain, in which reference TRBV30 and TRBJ2-3 provide the parts outside the CDR3, is SQTIHQWPATLVQPVGSPLSLECTVEGTSNPNLYWYRQAAGRGLQLLFYSVGIGQISSEVPQNLSASRPQDRQFILSSKKLLLSDSGFYLCAWSDRVGTDTQYFGPGTRLTVL.

The chain combines TRBV4-1 with TRBJ2-3, with 11 bases lining up with TRBD1. CDR3 length: 17 amino acids. V trimming: 4 bases; J trimming: 6 bases; junction bases outside the gene matches: 12. Germline V lookup: CDR1 MGHRA, CDR2 YSYEKL. CDR3 sequence reads: CASSPPPGQGAYDTQYF. CDR3 sequence (DNA): TGCGCCAGCAGCCCCCCCCCTGGACAGGGGGCGTATGATACGCAGTATTTT.

The V gene is TRBV2, the J gene TRBJ1-1; 8 nucleotides line up with TRBD1. There are 14 residues in the CDR3. V shed 5 bases and J 10 bases; nucleotides not matched to a gene: 12. Germline V lookup: CDR1 SNHLY, CDR2 FYNNEI. CDR3 coding DNA: TGTGCCAGCAGTAAAGACAGGGGCTCCGGAATAGCTTTCTTT. Translated: CASSKDRGSGIAFF.

The rearrangement uses TRBV7-2 and TRBJ2-7, with TRBD2 matching over 13 bases. The CDR3 sequence is 16 residues long. V was pared by 2 bases and J by 6 bases, with 7 bases of the junction left unmatched. CDR1 and CDR2 from the germline V gene are SGHTA and FQGNSA. Here the CDR3 DNA reads TGTGCCAGCAGCTTAAGACTAGCGGGAGGAATTAGCGAGCAGTACTTC. It encodes CASSLRLAGGISEQYF.

V usage is TRBV18 and J usage is TRBJ1-1; unclear D gene. The CDR3 is 13 amino acids. CDR1 is KGHSH and CDR2 is LQKENI in the germline V gene. V dropped 2 bases and J dropped 4 bases, with 8 bases sitting between them. Here the CDR3 reads CASSPNPSTEAFF. The CDR3 DNA reads as TGTGCCAGCTCACCAAACCCTAGCACTGAAGCTTTCTTT.

The CDR3 reads CASSLGDSYTEAFF. CDR3 sequence (DNA): TGCGCCAGCAGCTTGGGTGACAGTTACACTGAAGCTTTCTTT. The chain has TRBV5-1 and TRBJ1-1; D is perhaps TRBD1 (5 bases). The CDR3 loop spans 14 amino acids. Germline values: CDR1 SGHRS, CDR2 YFSETQ. Between the trimmed V and J ends, which lost 0 bases and 3 bases, there was a span of 9 bases.

This clone showed up just once. This sequence joins TRBV9 and TRBJ2-7, with no clear D. The CDR3 is 12 residues long. V gave up 3 bases and J gave up 1 base, with 5 bases separating them. CDR1 and CDR2 from the germline V gene are SGDLS and YYNGEE. CDR3 amino acids: CASSANSYEQYF. In nucleotides, the CDR3 is TGTGCCAGCAGCGCCAATTCCTACGAGCAGTACTTC. Looking up the rest from reference TRBV9 and TRBJ2-7 gives the full variable domain: DSGVTQTPKHLITATGQRVTLRCSPRSGDLSVYWYQQSLDQGLQFLIQYYNGEERAKGNILERFSAQQFPDLHSELNLSSLELGDSALYFCASSANSYEQYFGPGTRLTVT.

V usage is TRBV30 and J usage is TRBJ2-5, with a possible D match to TRBD1 (6 bases). Looked up from germline, CDR1 is GTSNPN and CDR2 is SVGIG (reference sequence). Trimming stripped 0 bases from V and 5 bases from J, with 10 bases between. This CDR3 is 13 amino acids long. CDR3 protein: CAWSVRQGETQYF. In nucleotides, the CDR3 is TGTGCCTGGAGTGTTCGGCAGGGGGAGACCCAGTACTTC.

DNA of the CDR3: TGTGCCAGCAGCTCACAGGGGGCGTGGACCTCCTACGAGCAGTACTTC. This encodes CASSSQGAWTSYEQYF. The rearrangement uses TRBV7-2 and TRBJ2-7, with 9 positions matching TRBD1. This CDR3 spans 16 amino acids. From germline, CDR1 is SGHTA and CDR2 FQGNSA. J gave up 0 bases and V 4 bases, and 7 bases lay outside the gene matches. The full variable domain, its missing parts supplied by reference TRBV7-2 and TRBJ2-7, is GAGVSQSPSNKVTEKGKDVELRCDPISGHTALYWYRQSLGQGLEFLIYFQGNSAPDKSGLPSDRFSAERTGGSVSTLTIQRTQQEDSAVYLCASSSQGAWTSYEQYFGPGTRLTVT.

The rearrangement links TRBV30 to TRBJ1-4; 9 positions match TRBD1. Germline CDR1 reads GTSNPN; CDR2 reads SVGIG (reference sequence). Trimming at V came to 2 bases and at J to 8 bases, leaving 3 bases not matched to a gene. The CDR3 is made up of 13 amino acids. The CDR3 DNA sequence: TGTGCCTGGAGTACCGGACAGGGGGAAAAACTGTTTTTT. This sequence encodes CAWSTGQGEKLFF. The complete variable domain, with remaining parts taken from reference TRBV30 and TRBJ1-4, reads SQTIHQWPATLVQPVGSPLSLECTVEGTSNPNLYWYRQAAGRGLQLLFYSVGIGQISSEVPQNLSASRPQDRQFILSSKKLLLSDSGFYLCAWSTGQGEKLFFGSGTQLSVL.

The J gene is TRBJ2-7, the V gene TRBV4-1, with a tentative D call TRBD2 (7 bases). Trimming took 4 bases from V and 1 from J, leaving 14 bases between them. This CDR3 has 15 residues. CDR1 is MGHRA, CDR2 YSYEKL, per germline. The CDR3 DNA follows: TGCGCCAGCAGCCTTTTTGCGGGGGCTTCCTACGAGCAGTACTTC. The encoded protein is CASSLFAGASYEQYF.

The chain recombines TRBV15 with TRBJ2-7, with TRBD1 identical over 8 bases. The CDR3 is 17 residues long. After removal of 3 bases from V and 2 bases from J, the junction contained 12 bases not matched to a gene. The germline CDR1 and CDR2 sequences are LNHNV and YYDKDF (reference sequence). The CDR3 DNA follows: TGTGCCACCAGCAGCGTCCCCCGACAGGGGATACCCTACGAGCAGTACTTC. As protein: CATSSVPRQGIPYEQYF.

V and J are TRBV29-1 and TRBJ1-3; D is uncertain. Germline assignment: CDR1 SQVTM and CDR2 ANQGSEA. With 5 bases removed from V and 3 bases from J, the gap between germline ends came to 8 bases. The CDR3 runs 12 residues. In DNA, the CDR3 is TGCAGCGTTTATGGACTTGGAAACACCATATATTTT. This translates into CSVYGLGNTIYF.

This clone was detected only a few times. The gene calls are TRBV5-1 and TRBJ2-2; D is unresolved. Germline V gene lookup returns CDR1 SGHRS and CDR2 YFSETQ. V was clipped by 6 bases and J by 2 bases, with 14 bases between them. The CDR3 is 15 residues long. The CDR3: CASTLGVRNTGELFF. The CDR3 DNA follows: TGCGCCAGCACCTTAGGAGTCCGAAACACCGGGGAGCTGTTTTTT.

This chain uses TRBV4-3 with TRBJ2-1; the match to TRBD2 covers 8 bases. With 0 bases clipped from V and 6 bases from J, the junction kept 1 base outside the gene matches. This CDR3 comprises 14 residues. Looked up from germline, CDR1 is LGHNA and CDR2 is YSLEER. CDR3 sequence reads: CASSQESGSNEQFF. The CDR3 DNA is TGCGCCAGCAGCCAAGAGAGCGGGAGCAATGAGCAGTTCTTC.

The gene calls are TRBV6-6 and TRBJ2-7; D perhaps matches TRBD1 (6 bases). Germline V gene data show CDR1 as MNHNY and CDR2 as SVGAGI (reference sequence). V was clipped by 6 bases and J by 2 bases, with 14 bases between them. The CDR3 runs 14 residues. CDR3 residues: CASSPRQVTYEQYF. Written as DNA, the CDR3 is TGTGCCAGCAGCCCGAGACAGGTTACCTACGAGCAGTACTTC.

The V gene is TRBV5-1, the J gene TRBJ1-2, with TRBD1 identical over 9 bases. The CDR3 has 15 amino acids. The junction had 12 bases not matched to a gene; V was cut back by 4 bases and J by 8 bases. Germline CDR1 SGHRS, CDR2 YFSETQ. CDR3 nucleotide sequence: TGCGCCAGCAGCGCTGCCGGGACAGGGACATGGGGCTACACCTTC. Residues: CASSAAGTGTWGYTF. The full variable domain, rest sourced from reference TRBV5-1 and TRBJ1-2, is KAGVTQTPRYLIKTRGQQVTLSCSPISGHRSVSWYQQTPGQGLQFLFEYFSETQRNKGNFPGRFSGRQFSNSRSEMNVSTLELGDSALYLCASSAAGTGTWGYTFGSGTRLTVV.

This clone was detected ten times or more. V usage is TRBV7-8 and J usage is TRBJ1-5; D not resolved. Germline CDR1 reads SGHVS; CDR2 reads FQNEAQ. This CDR3 comprises 15 residues. Trimming shortened V by 1 base and J by 2 bases, and 9 bases separated the two germline ends. The CDR3 bases are TGTGCCAGCAGCTTAGGCGTCGGGGGCAATCAGCCCCAGCATTTT. Translation gives CASSLGVGGNQPQHF.

This chain links TRBV7-2 with TRBJ2-3, with D possibly matching TRBD2 (5 bases). V lost 5 bases and J lost 0, with 12 bases in between. Germline CDR1 SGHTA, CDR2 FQGNSA. This CDR3 region has 15 residues. CDR3 region: CASSRRTASTDTQYF. The CDR3 DNA reads TGTGCCAGCAGCCGGAGGACTGCTAGCACAGATACGCAGTATTTT.

The chain uses TRBV4-3 and TRBJ2-7; D gene unclear. CDR3 length: 15 residues. Germline loops: CDR1 LGHNA, CDR2 YSLEER. Trimming left V 0 bases short and J 6 bases short, with 15 bases between. The CDR3 protein is CASSQDSLGDSEQYF. CDR3 coding DNA: TGCGCCAGCAGCCAAGATTCTTTAGGAGATTCCGAGCAGTACTTC.

This sequence joins TRBV11-3 and TRBJ2-3, with 14 nucleotides matching TRBD2. The CDR3 is 16 amino acids. Germline CDR1 reads SGHNT; CDR2 reads YENEEA. The V and J ends lost 5 bases and 2 bases, in that order; junction bases with no gene match: 3. The CDR3 region is CASSPGLAGDTDTQYF. In nucleotides, the CDR3 is TGTGCCAGCAGCCCGGGACTAGCGGGGGACACAGATACGCAGTATTTT.

The rearrangement uses TRBV18 and TRBJ1-4, with D perhaps TRBD1 (6 bases). There are 14 residues in the CDR3. Deletions cut 3 bases from V and 8 bases from J, with 13 bases between. The germline V gene encodes CDR1 KGHSH and CDR2 LQKENI. The CDR3 DNA sequence: TGTGCCAGCTCACCCAACAGGGCTACCGAAAAACTGTTTTTT. Protein: CASSPNRATEKLFF.

This chain uses TRBV28 with TRBJ2-7; D call uncertain. CDR3 length equals 14 residues. Germline values: CDR1 MDHEN, CDR2 SYDVKM. Trimming shortened V by 5 bases and J by 2 bases, and 13 bases separated the two germline ends. The CDR3 DNA reads TGTGCCAGCAGTGCTCCCGGGTCCCCCTACGAGCAGTACTTC. Amino acid sequence: CASSAPGSPYEQYF.

This clone appeared once. V gene TRBV13 combines with J gene TRBJ2-7; possible D gene TRBD1, 6 bases. Per the germline V gene, CDR1 is PRHDT and CDR2 is FYEKMQ (reference sequence). Deletions cut 1 base from V and 0 bases from J, with 13 bases between. The length of the CDR3 is 16 residues. The CDR3 bases are TGTGCCAGCAGCTTAGTCGGACAGAGGAGCTCCTACGAGCAGTACTTC. It yields the protein CASSLVGQRSSYEQYF. The variable domain in full, completed from reference TRBV13 and TRBJ2-7, reads AAGVIQSPRHLIKEKRETATLKCYPIPRHDTVYWYQQGPGQDPQFLISFYEKMQSDKGSIPDRFSAQQFSDYHSELNMSSLELGDSALYFCASSLVGQRSSYEQYFGPGTRLTVT.

The chain couples TRBV6-5 to TRBJ1-3, with D unresolved. This CDR3 comprises 16 residues. Germline CDR1 is MNHEY and CDR2 is SVGAGI. The V and J ends lost 0 bases and 6 bases respectively, with 15 bases between them. The CDR3: CASSYSGRQFENTIYF. DNA for the CDR3: TGTGCCAGCAGTTACTCGGGCCGTCAGTTTGAAAACACCATATATTTT.

This clone has only a few counts. V usage is TRBV5-4 and J usage is TRBJ1-2; TRBD1 aligns across 8 bases. Germline lookup yields CDR1 SGHNT and CDR2 YYREEE (reference sequence). Trimming cost V 0 bases and J 4 bases; bases outside gene matches: 2. The CDR3 spans 14 residues. CDR3 nucleotides: TGTGCCAGCAGCTTGGACAGGGGGTCCTATGGCTACACCTTC. Its protein product is CASSLDRGSYGYTF.

V is TRBV6-4 and J is TRBJ1-1, with D maybe TRBD1 (5 bases). Looked up from germline, CDR1 is MRHNA and CDR2 is SNTAGT. There are 13 residues in the CDR3. V gave up 5 bases and J gave up 1 base, with 8 bases separating them. CDR3 sequence: CASSLQENTEAFF. CDR3 bases: TGTGCCAGCAGTCTACAGGAGAACACTGAAGCTTTCTTT.

This rearrangement joins TRBV29-1 to TRBJ2-3; 7 nucleotides line up with TRBD2. With V trimmed by 5 bases and J by 1 base, 3 bases remained unmatched. Germline lookup yields CDR1 SQVTM and CDR2 ANQGSEA. The CDR3 covers 13 residues. The CDR3 DNA reads as TGCAGCGTTTCGGGGAGGGGCACAGATACGCAGTATTTT. Translating gives CSVSGRGTDTQYF.